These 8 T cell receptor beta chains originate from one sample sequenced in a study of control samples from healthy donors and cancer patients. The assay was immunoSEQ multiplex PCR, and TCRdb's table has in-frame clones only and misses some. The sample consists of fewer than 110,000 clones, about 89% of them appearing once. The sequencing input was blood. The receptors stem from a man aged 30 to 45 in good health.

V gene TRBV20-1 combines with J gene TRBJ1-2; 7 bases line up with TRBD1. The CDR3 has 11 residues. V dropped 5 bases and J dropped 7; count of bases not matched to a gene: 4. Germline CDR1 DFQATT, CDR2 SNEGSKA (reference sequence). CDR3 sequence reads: CSARGQVGYTF. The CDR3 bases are TGCAGTGCTCGTGGACAGGTTGGCTACACCTTC.

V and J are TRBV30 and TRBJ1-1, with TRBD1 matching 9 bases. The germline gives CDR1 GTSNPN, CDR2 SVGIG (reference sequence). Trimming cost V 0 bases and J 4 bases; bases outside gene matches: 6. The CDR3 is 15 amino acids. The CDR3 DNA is TGTGCCTGGAGTGTTCGTACGACAGGGGGCACTGAAGCTTTCTTT. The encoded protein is CAWSVRTTGGTEAFF.

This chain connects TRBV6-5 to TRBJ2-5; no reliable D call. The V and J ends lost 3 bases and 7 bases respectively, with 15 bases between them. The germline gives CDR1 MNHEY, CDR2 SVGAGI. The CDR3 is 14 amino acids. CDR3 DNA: TGTGCCAGCAGTTATGACCCGCGGTCTGGGACCCAGTACTTC. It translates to CASSYDPRSGTQYF.

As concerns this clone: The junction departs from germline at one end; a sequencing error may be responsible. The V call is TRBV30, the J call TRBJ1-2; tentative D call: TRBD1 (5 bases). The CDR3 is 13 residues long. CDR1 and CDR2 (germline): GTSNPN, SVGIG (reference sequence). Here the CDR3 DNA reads TGTGCCTGGATGAGCCGGGACCGGACTTCTTTACACTTC. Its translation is CAWMSRDRTSLHF.

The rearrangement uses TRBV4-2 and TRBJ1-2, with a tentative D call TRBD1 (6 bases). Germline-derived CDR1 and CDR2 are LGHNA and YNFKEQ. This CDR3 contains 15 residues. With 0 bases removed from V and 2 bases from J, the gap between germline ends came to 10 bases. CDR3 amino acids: CASSQELGHNYGYTF. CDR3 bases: TGTGCCAGCAGCCAAGAATTGGGACACAACTATGGCTACACCTTC.

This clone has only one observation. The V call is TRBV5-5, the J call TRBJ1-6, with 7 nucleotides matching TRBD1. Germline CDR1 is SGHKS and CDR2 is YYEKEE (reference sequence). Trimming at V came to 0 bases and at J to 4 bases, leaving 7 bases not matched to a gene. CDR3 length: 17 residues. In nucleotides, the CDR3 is TGTGCCAGCAGCTTGGCCGGACAGGCGGCTTATAATTCACCCCTCCACTTT. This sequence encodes CASSLAGQAAYNSPLHF.

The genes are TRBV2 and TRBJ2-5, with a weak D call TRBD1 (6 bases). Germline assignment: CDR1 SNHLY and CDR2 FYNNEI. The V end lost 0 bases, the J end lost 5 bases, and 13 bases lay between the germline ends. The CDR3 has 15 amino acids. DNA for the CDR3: TGTGCCAGCAGTGAAGCATTAGGGGGAAGGGAGACCCAGTACTTC. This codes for CASSEALGGRETQYF.

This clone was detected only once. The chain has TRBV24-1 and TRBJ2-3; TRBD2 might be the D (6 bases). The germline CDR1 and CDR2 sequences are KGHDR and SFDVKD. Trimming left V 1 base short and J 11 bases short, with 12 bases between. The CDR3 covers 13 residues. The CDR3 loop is CATSDLLGGRQYF. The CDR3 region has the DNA TGTGCCACCAGTGATTTATTGGGGGGAAGGCAGTATTTT.